Listed here are 23 T cell receptor beta chains from one sample, sequenced in a study of OX40 agonist ivuxolimab in advanced cancers. This table comes from immunoSEQ multiplex PCR, and its TCRdb copy is limited to in-frame clones, with some not included. In the table there are 60,000 to 80,000 clones, around 90% of which are singletons. The material sequenced was CD4+ or CD8+ T cells sorted from blood, taken in a trial of the OX40 agonist ivuxolimab. The receptors stem from an adult with an advanced solid tumor such as melanoma, head and neck, liver or kidney cancer.

J is TRBJ2-7 and V is TRBV5-1; tentative D call: TRBD1 (6 bases). The CDR3 consists of 14 residues. CDR1 is SGHRS and CDR2 is YFSETQ in the germline V gene. V was trimmed by 0 bases and J by 2 bases, leaving 9 bases between them. The CDR3: CASSLGTGPYEQYF. Here the CDR3 DNA reads TGCGCCAGCAGCTTGGGTACAGGGCCCTACGAGCAGTACTTC.

The V and J genes are TRBV4-1 and TRBJ1-1, with D unresolved. The germline V and J ends were trimmed by 1 base and 0 bases, with 12 bases remaining between them. This CDR3 comprises 16 residues. Germline V gene data show CDR1 as MGHRA and CDR2 as YSYEKL. CDR3 protein: CASSQGAGNMNTEAFF. DNA for the CDR3: TGCGCCAGCAGCCAAGGAGCAGGAAACATGAACACTGAAGCTTTCTTT.

The V and J genes are TRBV15 and TRBJ2-2, with TRBD1 matching over 11 bases. Trimming cost V 3 bases and J 6 bases; bases outside gene matches: 3. The CDR3 spans 15 residues. Germline V gene lookup returns CDR1 LNHNV and CDR2 YYDKDF (reference sequence). CDR3 region: CATSRDRGLPGELFF. In DNA, the CDR3 is TGTGCCACCAGCAGGGACAGGGGGCTGCCCGGGGAGCTGTTTTTT.

The CDR3 loop reads CASSLTVAGGPGYEQYF. The CDR3 DNA sequence: TGCGCCAGCAGCTTGACAGTAGCGGGAGGGCCAGGATACGAGCAGTACTTC. This chain connects TRBV5-1 to TRBJ2-7; TRBD2 agrees at 11 bases. CDR1 is SGHRS and CDR2 is YFSETQ in the germline V gene. The CDR3 has 17 residues. The V segment lost 1 base and the J segment 4 bases; nucleotides outside the gene matches: 10.

This clone was seen only a few times. The V gene is TRBV6-1, the J gene TRBJ1-5, with 8 bases fitting TRBD1. Per the germline V gene, CDR1 is MNHNS and CDR2 is SASEGT. The CDR3 loop spans 13 amino acids. The V gene end was trimmed by 6 bases and the J gene end by 6 bases; junction bases not matched to a gene: 4. The DNA of the CDR3 is TGTGCCAGCAGGGGACAGGATAGTCAGCCCCAGCATTTT. Amino acid sequence: CASRGQDSQPQHF.

The gene calls are TRBV12-5 and TRBJ2-1; D call uncertain. The CDR3 is 15 residues long. Germline V gene data show CDR1 as LGHNT and CDR2 as FRNRAP. V lost 3 bases and J lost 5, with 14 bases in between. The CDR3 loop is CASGFDLPVNNEQFF. The CDR3 DNA is TGTGCTAGTGGTTTCGACTTGCCGGTGAACAATGAGCAGTTCTTC.

V and J are TRBV5-1 and TRBJ2-1; 9 bases agree with TRBD1. The CDR3 covers 15 residues. Trimming took 4 bases from V and 7 from J; bases not matched to a gene: 9. Germline V gives CDR1 SGHRS, CDR2 YFSETQ. CDR3 protein: CASSLRTGAGNEQFF. The CDR3, as DNA: TGCGCCAGCAGCCTGCGGACAGGGGCGGGTAATGAGCAGTTCTTC.

The chain carries TRBV7-9 and TRBJ2-7; no definite D call. This CDR3 spans 15 amino acids. Germline CDR1 is SEHNR and CDR2 is FQNEAQ (reference sequence). V was clipped by 2 bases and J by 0 bases, with 11 bases between them. CDR3 in amino acids: CASSLSGSSSYEQYF. The CDR3 DNA is TGTGCCAGCAGCTTATCAGGTAGTAGCTCCTACGAGCAGTACTTC.

The chain uses TRBV4-1 and TRBJ2-3, with 11 bases matching TRBD2. V lost 0 bases and J lost 1; bases outside the gene matches: 18. CDR1 is MGHRA and CDR2 is YSYEKL in the germline V gene. The CDR3 runs to 22 residues. The CDR3 protein is CASSQDRSLATSGSRGTDTQYF. The CDR3 bases are TGCGCCAGCAGCCAAGATCGATCCTTGGCTACTAGCGGGAGCCGGGGCACAGATACGCAGTATTTT.

The gene calls are TRBV2 and TRBJ2-5; D remains ambiguous. The CDR3 covers 15 residues. Deletions cut 1 base from V and 7 bases from J, with 16 bases between. CDR1 SNHLY and CDR2 FYNNEI come from the germline V gene. CDR3 residues: CASSEGGMRLVTQYF. CDR3 sequence (DNA): TGTGCCAGCAGTGAAGGGGGTATGCGCCTGGTGACCCAGTACTTC.

The V gene is TRBV9, the J gene TRBJ2-1; D gene uncertain. The V gene's germline CDR1 is SGDLS and CDR2 YYNGEE. CDR3 length equals 14 residues. Deletions cut 2 bases from V and 3 bases from J, with 9 bases between. CDR3 loop: CASSVGNDYNEQFF. The DNA for the CDR3 is TGTGCCAGCAGCGTGGGGAACGACTACAATGAGCAGTTCTTC.

V usage is TRBV19 and J usage is TRBJ2-7; D may match TRBD1 or TRBD2 (5 bases each). V was trimmed by 4 bases and J by 2 bases, leaving 15 bases between them. Germline CDR1 LNHDA, CDR2 SQIVND (reference sequence). CDR3 length: 15 residues. The CDR3 nucleotides are TGTGCCAGTAGTACCCGTTGGGGGTCTGCCTACGAGCAGTACTTC. This gives the protein CASSTRWGSAYEQYF.

This rearrangement joins TRBV6-6 to TRBJ2-6; unclear D gene. Germline values: CDR1 MNHNY, CDR2 SVGAGI (reference sequence). V was shortened by 7 bases and J by 2 bases, with 0 bases between the two germline ends. The CDR3 is made up of 11 amino acids. DNA of the CDR3: TGTGCCAGCACTGGGGCCAACGTCCTGACTTTC. It codes for CASTGANVLTF.

This chain joins TRBV19 and TRBJ1-4; 8 nucleotides line up with TRBD1. Per the germline V gene, CDR1 is LNHDA and CDR2 is SQIVND (reference sequence). The CDR3 covers 19 residues. The trim removed 4 bases at V and 0 bases at J, leaving 13 bases unmatched. The DNA of the CDR3 is TGTGCCAGTAGTACCGCCCGGGGGACAGGACTTGCAACTAATGAAAAACTGTTTTTT. Residues: CASSTARGTGLATNEKLFF.

This chain links TRBV19 with TRBJ2-7; the match to TRBD1 covers 8 bases. The CDR3 runs 15 residues. The V gene's germline CDR1 is LNHDA and CDR2 SQIVND (reference sequence). Trimming took 4 bases from V and 2 from J; bases not matched to a gene: 7. The CDR3 is CASSTVDRDAYEQYF. DNA of the CDR3: TGTGCCAGTAGTACGGTGGACAGGGATGCCTACGAGCAGTACTTC.

The J gene is TRBJ2-7, the V gene TRBV18; 7 bases fit TRBD2. Germline assignment: CDR1 KGHSH and CDR2 LQKENI. The CDR3 length is 15 residues. V lost 3 bases to trimming and J lost 2 bases; unmatched junction nucleotides: 7. CDR3 region: CASSPRGGTTYEQYF. CDR3 nucleotide sequence: TGTGCCAGCTCACCCCGGGGCGGGACTACCTACGAGCAGTACTTC. Using reference TRBV18 and TRBJ2-7 for the parts outside the CDR3, the full variable domain is NAGVMQNPRHLVRRRGQEARLRCSPMKGHSHVYWYRQLPEEGLKFMVYLQKENIIDESGMPKERFSAEFPKEGPSILRIQQVVRGDSAAYFCASSPRGGTTYEQYFGPGTRLTVT.

This chain joins TRBV18 and TRBJ2-3; 12 nucleotides match TRBD2. V trimming: 3 bases; J trimming: 3 bases; junction bases outside the gene matches: 7. The CDR3 runs to 17 residues. Germline V gene sequence: CDR1 KGHSH, CDR2 LQKENI. In DNA form, the CDR3 reads TGTGCCAGCTCACCTAAGTCTGGACTAGCGGGGACAGATACGCAGTATTTT. This codes for CASSPKSGLAGTDTQYF.

The chain is built from TRBV19 and TRBJ1-5; weak D call: TRBD1 (6 bases). The CDR3 runs 14 residues. Germline CDR1 reads LNHDA; CDR2 reads SQIVND (reference sequence). The V end was cut by 2 bases, the J end by 6 bases, with 11 bases between. The CDR3 sequence: CASSITQGSQPQHF. The CDR3 DNA follows: TGTGCCAGTAGTATAACACAGGGAAGTCAGCCCCAGCATTTT.

The chain employs TRBV9 and TRBJ2-3; TRBD2 agrees at 13 bases. Germline V gives CDR1 SGDLS, CDR2 YYNGEE. With 3 bases clipped from V and 4 bases from J, the junction kept 2 bases outside the gene matches. The length of the CDR3 is 15 residues. CDR3 bases: TGTGCCAGCAGCGGGACTAGCGGGAGCCCAGATACGCAGTATTTT. Translation: CASSGTSGSPDTQYF.

This chain joins TRBV7-9 and TRBJ1-4; possibly TRBD1 for D (5 bases). Germline V gene lookup returns CDR1 SEHNR and CDR2 FQNEAQ (reference sequence). The CDR3 has 15 residues. V lost 7 bases and J lost 0, with 12 bases in between. CDR3 loop: CASTLGGSTNEKLFF. DNA for the CDR3: TGTGCCAGCACGCTGGGGGGATCAACTAATGAAAAACTGTTTTTT.

This clone was picked up one time. V is TRBV7-2 and J is TRBJ2-3, with 7 bases that match TRBD2. The CDR3 length is 14 residues. Germline loops: CDR1 SGHTA, CDR2 FQGNSA. The J segment lost 6 bases and the V segment lost 0 bases, leaving 3 bases of the junction unmatched. CDR3 DNA: TGTGCCAGCAGCTTAGCGGGAGGGCTTGATACGCAGTATTTT. Translating it yields CASSLAGGLDTQYF.

The gene calls are TRBV27 and TRBJ2-3; 7 bases align to TRBD1. The CDR3 has 17 amino acids. CDR1 is MNHEY and CDR2 is SMNVEV in the germline V gene (reference sequence). V shed 1 base and J 1 base; nucleotides not matched to a gene: 8. The CDR3, as DNA: TGTGCCAGCAGTTTATGGGTTATAGGACAGGGCACAGATACGCAGTATTTT. Encoded protein: CASSLWVIGQGTDTQYF.

The rearrangement uses TRBV10-1 and TRBJ2-7; 7 bases map to TRBD1. The CDR3 is 13 amino acids. The germline V gene has CDR1 WNHNN and CDR2 SYGVQD (reference sequence). Trimming removed 6 bases from V and 3 bases from J; junction bases left unmatched: 5. The CDR3 coding sequence is TGCGCCAGCAGCCGGGACAGATTCTACGAGCAGTACTTC. This sequence encodes CASSRDRFYEQYF.